Sequencing of this T cell receptor beta chain was carried out in a study of blood T cell repertoires in COVID-19. Only in-frame clones appear in the TCRdb table, and some are missing; sequencing was by immunoSEQ multiplex PCR. The table shows under 200,000 clones, with 70% to 90% occurring only once. This clone occurred once. Looked up from germline, CDR1 is LNHNV and CDR2 is YYDKDF (reference sequence). J lost 0 bases, V lost 2 bases, and 11 bases had no gene match. The CDR3 spans 19 residues. The chain combines TRBV15 with TRBJ2-1; TRBD2 matches 9 bases. This TCR derives from a man aged 55 to 70 with acute or convalescent COVID-19. Sequencing input: peripheral blood. The CDR3 region is CATSRPRWVAGASYNEQFF. The CDR3 coding sequence is TGTGCCACCAGCAGACCACGTTGGGTAGCGGGAGCCTCCTACAATGAGCAGTTCTTC.